The rows below give T cell receptor beta chains drawn from one sample of a study of regulatory and conventional T cells in RAG deficiency. Assay: immunoSEQ multiplex PCR; the TCRdb copy retains only in-frame clones and omits some. This sample has approximately 10,000 clones, with less than 95% found just once. These same records also appear under a second study, on regulatory T cells.

The sequencing input was CD127- CD25+ CD4+ Tregs sorted from blood. These receptors originate from a human donor in good health. CDR3s include the opening cysteine and the closing phenylalanine or tryptophan. D genes are given only for firm matches. Clone size appears in some rows only: once, few, many, or a class for an expanded clone.

size: .; length: 14; J: TRBJ2-3; V: TRBV5-1; D: .; CDR3: CASSWGDSTDTQYF; DNA: TGCGCCAGCAGCTGGGGGGATAGCACAGATACGCAGTATTTT
size: .; length: 15; J: TRBJ1-4; V: TRBV9; D: .; CDR3: CASSPREGRGEKLFF; DNA: TGTGCCAGCAGCCCTCGGGAAGGGAGAGGGGAAAAACTGTTTTTT
size: .; length: 15; J: TRBJ1-3; V: TRBV19; D: .; CDR3: CASTKTVGGGNTIYF; DNA: TGTGCCAGCACGAAGACAGTCGGGGGAGGAAACACCATATATTTT
size: .; length: 13; J: TRBJ2-7; V: TRBV11-3; D: TRBD1; CDR3: CASSSGTGNEQYF; DNA: TGTGCCAGCAGCTCCGGGACAGGGAACGAGCAGTACTTC
size: .; length: 11; J: TRBJ1-4; V: TRBV20-1; D: TRBD1; CDR3: CSIAGGEKLFF; DNA: TGCAGTATAGCAGGGGGTGAAAAACTGTTTTTT
size: .; length: 14; J: TRBJ2-1; V: TRBV6-5; D: TRBD2; CDR3: CASSLAGGYNEQFF; DNA: TGTGCCAGCAGCCTAGCGGGGGGATACAATGAGCAGTTCTTC
size: .; length: 18; J: TRBJ2-6; V: TRBV19; D: TRBD1; CDR3: CASPRRDRVSSGANVLTF; DNA: TGTGCCAGCCCTCGGAGGGACAGGGTAAGCTCTGGGGCCAACGTCCTGACTTTC
size: .; length: 17; J: TRBJ2-2; V: TRBV5-1; D: .; CDR3: CASRNSPQDPTTGELFF; DNA: TGCGCCAGCAGAAATTCCCCCCAGGATCCAACCACCGGGGAGCTGTTTTTT
size: few; length: 13; J: TRBJ1-1; V: TRBV6-1; D: .; CDR3: CASIRQGWLEAFF; DNA: TGTGCCAGCATACGGCAGGGTTGGCTTGAAGCTTTCTTT
size: .; length: 15; J: TRBJ2-1; V: TRBV6-6; D: .; CDR3: CASAIRTTSYNEQFF; DNA: TGTGCCAGCGCCATCCGGACTACCAGCTACAATGAGCAGTTCTTC
size: .; length: 17; J: TRBJ2-1; V: TRBV19; D: TRBD1; CDR3: CASSGSFRDRGYNEQFF; DNA: TGTGCCAGTAGTGGCTCCTTTCGGGACAGGGGCTACAATGAGCAGTTCTTC
size: .; length: 17; J: TRBJ1-1; V: TRBV5-4; D: TRBD1; CDR3: CASSLTQGKGENTEAFF; DNA: TGTGCCAGCAGCTTGACACAGGGGAAAGGTGAGAACACTGAAGCTTTCTTT
size: .; length: 16; J: TRBJ2-3; V: TRBV7-2; D: TRBD2; CDR3: CASSFGSGTNTDTQYF; DNA: TGTGCCAGCAGCTTCGGTAGCGGGACCAACACAGATACGCAGTATTTT
size: .; length: 15; J: TRBJ1-2; V: TRBV6-5; D: TRBD1; CDR3: CASRTRDRRNYGYTF; DNA: TGTGCCAGCAGAACCAGGGACAGGCGAAACTATGGCTACACCTTC
size: .; length: 12; J: TRBJ1-1; V: TRBV10-1; D: .; CDR3: CASNREGGEAFF; DNA: TGCGCCAGCAACAGGGAAGGAGGTGAAGCTTTCTTT
size: .; length: 15; J: TRBJ2-7; V: TRBV7-8; D: TRBD1; CDR3: CASSFMGQGAYEQYF; DNA: TGTGCCAGCAGCTTTATGGGACAGGGAGCCTACGAGCAGTACTTC
size: .; length: 14; J: TRBJ2-7; V: TRBV9; D: .; CDR3: CASSVATSTYEQYF; DNA: TGTGCCAGCAGCGTAGCTACTAGTACCTACGAGCAGTACTTC